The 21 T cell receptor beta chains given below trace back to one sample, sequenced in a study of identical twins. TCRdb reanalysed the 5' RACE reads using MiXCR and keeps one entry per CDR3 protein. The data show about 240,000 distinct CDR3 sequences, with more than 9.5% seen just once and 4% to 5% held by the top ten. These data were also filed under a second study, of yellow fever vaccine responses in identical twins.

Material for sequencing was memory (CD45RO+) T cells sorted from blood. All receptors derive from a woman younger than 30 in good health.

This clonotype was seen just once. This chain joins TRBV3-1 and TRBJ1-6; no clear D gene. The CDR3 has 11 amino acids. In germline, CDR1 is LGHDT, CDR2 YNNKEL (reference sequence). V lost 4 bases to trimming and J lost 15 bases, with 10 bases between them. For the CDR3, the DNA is TGTGCCAGCAGCCCCGGGTACGACCTCCACTTT. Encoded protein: CASSPGYDLHF.

The CDR3 DNA follows: TGCAGTAGTGGAGCGGGAGGTTACAATGAGCAGTTCTTC. Residues: CSSGAGGYNEQFF. The chain joins TRBV20-1 to TRBJ2-1; TRBD2 matches 9 bases. V was clipped by 8 bases and J by 4 bases; unmatched bases: 6. Looked up from germline, CDR1 is DFQATT and CDR2 is SNEGSKA (reference sequence). This CDR3 is built from 13 residues.

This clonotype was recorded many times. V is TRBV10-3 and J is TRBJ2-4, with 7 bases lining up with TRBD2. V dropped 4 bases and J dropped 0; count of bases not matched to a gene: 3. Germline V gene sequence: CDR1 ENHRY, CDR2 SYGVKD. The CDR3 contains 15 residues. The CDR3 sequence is CAISGEGIAKNIQYF. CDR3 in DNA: TGTGCCATCAGTGGGGAGGGGATAGCCAAAAACATTCAGTACTTC.

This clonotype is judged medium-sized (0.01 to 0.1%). CDR3 loop: CASTVQDSYEQFF. The CDR3 DNA sequence: TGTGCCAGCACCGTCCAGGACTCGTACGAGCAGTTCTTC. The V and J genes are TRBV2 and TRBJ2-1; D may be TRBD2 (5 bases). V was clipped by 7 bases and J by 10 bases, with 17 bases between them. The length of the CDR3 is 13 residues. Germline lookup yields CDR1 SNHLY and CDR2 FYNNEI.

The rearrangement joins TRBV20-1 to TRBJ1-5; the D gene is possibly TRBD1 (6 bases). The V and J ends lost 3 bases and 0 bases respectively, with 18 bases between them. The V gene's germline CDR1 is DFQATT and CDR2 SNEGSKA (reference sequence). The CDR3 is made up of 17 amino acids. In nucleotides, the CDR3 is TGCAGTGCTAGCATATTCGGACAGAAACATAGCAATCAGCCCCAGCATTTT. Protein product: CSASIFGQKHSNQPQHF.

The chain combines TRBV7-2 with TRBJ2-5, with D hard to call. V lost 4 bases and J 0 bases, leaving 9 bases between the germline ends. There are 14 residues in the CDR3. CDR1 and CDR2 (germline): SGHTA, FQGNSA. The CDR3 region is CASSSPPNQETQYF. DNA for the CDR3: TGTGCCAGCAGCTCGCCCCCAAACCAAGAGACCCAGTACTTC.

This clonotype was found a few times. The CDR3 is CASSGGTGGHYEQYF. The CDR3 DNA follows: TGTGCCAGCAGTGGCGGGACAGGCGGCCACTACGAGCAGTACTTC. V gene TRBV25-1 combines with J gene TRBJ2-7; TRBD1 aligns across 8 bases. Germline V lookup: CDR1 MGHDK, CDR2 SYGVNS. The V segment lost 4 bases and the J segment 3 bases; nucleotides outside the gene matches: 8. The CDR3 runs 15 residues.

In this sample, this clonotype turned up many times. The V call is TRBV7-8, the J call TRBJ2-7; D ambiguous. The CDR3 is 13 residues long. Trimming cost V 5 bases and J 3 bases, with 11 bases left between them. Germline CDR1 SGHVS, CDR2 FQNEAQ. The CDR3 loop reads CASSPRVGYEQYF. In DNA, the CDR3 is TGTGCCAGCAGCCCTAGGGTAGGCTACGAGCAGTACTTC.

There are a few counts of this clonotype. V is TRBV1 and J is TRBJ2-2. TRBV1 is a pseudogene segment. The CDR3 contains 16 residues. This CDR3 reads CTSSQVVSGNTGELFF. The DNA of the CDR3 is TGCACCAGCAGCCAAGTAGTGAGCGGGAACACCGGGGAGCTGTTTTTT.

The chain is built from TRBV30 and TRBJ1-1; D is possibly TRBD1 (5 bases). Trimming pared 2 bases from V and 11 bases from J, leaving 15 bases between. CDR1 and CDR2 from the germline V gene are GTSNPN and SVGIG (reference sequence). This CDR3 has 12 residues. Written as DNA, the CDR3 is TGTGCCTGGAGTCGGGACGCCGTTGGGGCTTTCTTT. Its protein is CAWSRDAVGAFF.

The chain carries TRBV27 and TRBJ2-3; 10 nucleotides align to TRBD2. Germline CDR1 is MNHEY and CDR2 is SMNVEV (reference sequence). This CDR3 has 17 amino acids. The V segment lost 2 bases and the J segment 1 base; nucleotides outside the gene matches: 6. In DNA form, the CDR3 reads TGTGCCAGCAGTTTAGGAAGAGGGACTAGCGGCACAGATACGCAGTATTTT. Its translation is CASSLGRGTSGTDTQYF.

Here the CDR3 reads CASSLAQGQGKGVTQYF. CDR3 coding DNA: TGTGCCAGCAGCTTAGCGCAGGGTCAGGGGAAGGGAGTGACCCAGTACTTC. J is TRBJ2-5 and V is TRBV7-2; D might be TRBD1 (6 bases). Per germline, CDR1 SGHTA and CDR2 FQGNSA. Deletions cut 0 bases from V and 7 bases from J, with 21 bases between. The CDR3 sequence is 17 residues long.

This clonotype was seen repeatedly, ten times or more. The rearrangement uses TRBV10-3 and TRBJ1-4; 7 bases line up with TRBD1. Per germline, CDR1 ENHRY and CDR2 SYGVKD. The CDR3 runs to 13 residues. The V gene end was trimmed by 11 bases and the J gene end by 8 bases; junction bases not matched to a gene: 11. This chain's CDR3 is CAPRSGTDEKLFF. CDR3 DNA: TGTGCCCCCAGATCCGGGACAGACGAAAAACTGTTTTTT.

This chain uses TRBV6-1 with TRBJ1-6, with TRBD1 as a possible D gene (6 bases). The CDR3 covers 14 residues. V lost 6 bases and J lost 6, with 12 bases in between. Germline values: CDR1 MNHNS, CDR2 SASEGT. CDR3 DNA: TGTGCCAGCAGGAGGACAGATAGTAATTCACCCCTCCACTTT. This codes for CASRRTDSNSPLHF.

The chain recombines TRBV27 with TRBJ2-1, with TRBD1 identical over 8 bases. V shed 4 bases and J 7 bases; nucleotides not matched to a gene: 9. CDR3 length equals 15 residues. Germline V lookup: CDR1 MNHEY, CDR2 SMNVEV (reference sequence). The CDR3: CASSSTRTGRNEQFF. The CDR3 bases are TGTGCCAGCAGTTCCACCAGGACAGGGAGGAATGAGCAGTTCTTC.

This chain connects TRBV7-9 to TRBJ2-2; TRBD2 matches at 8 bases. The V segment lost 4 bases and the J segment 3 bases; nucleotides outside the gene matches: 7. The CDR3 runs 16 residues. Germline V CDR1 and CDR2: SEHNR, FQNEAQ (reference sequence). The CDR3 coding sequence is TGTGCCAGCAGCTCGTTCGGGGGGGCCTACACCGGGGAGCTGTTTTTT. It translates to CASSSFGGAYTGELFF.

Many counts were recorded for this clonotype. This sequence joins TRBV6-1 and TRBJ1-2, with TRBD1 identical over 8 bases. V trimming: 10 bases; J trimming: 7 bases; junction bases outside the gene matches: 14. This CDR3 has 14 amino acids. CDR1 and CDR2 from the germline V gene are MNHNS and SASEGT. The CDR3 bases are TGTGCCACTAAGGTTGGACAGGGTGCTTTTGGCTACACCTTC. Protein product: CATKVGQGAFGYTF.

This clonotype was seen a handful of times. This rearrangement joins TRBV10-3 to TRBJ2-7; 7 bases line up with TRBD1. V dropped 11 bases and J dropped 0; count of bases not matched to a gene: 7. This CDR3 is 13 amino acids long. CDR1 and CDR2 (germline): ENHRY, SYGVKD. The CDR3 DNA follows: TGTGCCGGATCTACAGGGGACTCCTACGAGCAGTACTTC. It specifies CAGSTGDSYEQYF.

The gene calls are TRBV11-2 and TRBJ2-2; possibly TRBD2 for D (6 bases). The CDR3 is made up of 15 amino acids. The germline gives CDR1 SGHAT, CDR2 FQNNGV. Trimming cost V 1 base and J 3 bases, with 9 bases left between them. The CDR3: CASSLGGLYTGELFF. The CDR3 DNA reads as TGTGCCAGCAGCTTAGGGGGACTTTACACCGGGGAGCTGTTTTTT.

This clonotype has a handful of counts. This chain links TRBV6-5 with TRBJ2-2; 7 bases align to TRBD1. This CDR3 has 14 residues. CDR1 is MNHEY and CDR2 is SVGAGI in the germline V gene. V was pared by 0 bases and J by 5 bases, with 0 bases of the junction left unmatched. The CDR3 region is CASSYSRGTGELFF. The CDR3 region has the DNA TGTGCCAGCAGTTACTCCAGGGGGACCGGGGAGCTGTTTTTT.

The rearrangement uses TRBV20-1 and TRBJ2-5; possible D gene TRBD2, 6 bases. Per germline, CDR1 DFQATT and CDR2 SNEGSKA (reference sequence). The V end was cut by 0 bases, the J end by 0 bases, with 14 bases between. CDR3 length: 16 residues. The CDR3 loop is CSARDGERGNQETQYF. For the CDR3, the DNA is TGCAGTGCTAGAGATGGGGAACGGGGGAACCAAGAGACCCAGTACTTC.